The table lists the clone carrying this TCR beta chain with a count of one. The CDR3 runs 12 residues. The germline V gene encodes CDR1 MDHEN and CDR2 SYDVKM. The V gene lost 7 bases and the J gene lost 2 bases, with 8 bases spanning the gap. The data originate from a study of blood T cell repertoires in COVID-19. Study-level information: PBMCs, B-cell-depleted T cells, or T cells were the source of the cDNA or gDNA that made up the material.

Source study methods: By means of reference gene primer amplification, nucleated cell counts were estimated. Data came from immunoSEQ multiplex PCR; TCRdb stores just in-frame clones and leaves some out. From that table come the V and J calls and clone size; the DNA was used to work out D and trimming. The sample has 260,000 or so clones; 88% are singletons. V is TRBV28 and J is TRBJ1-2; D might be TRBD1 (5 bases). The sequenced sample consisted of peripheral blood. This sequence was found in a human donor in a cohort sampled during active COVID-19. For the CDR3, the DNA is TGTGCCAGCATAAAGGGGAACTATGGCTACACCTTC. Amino acids: CASIKGNYGYTF.